This T cell receptor (beta chain) comes out of a study of cytomegalovirus exposure and HLA in healthy donors. The study's findings and limits: Later, an analysis showed that TCR beta chains associated with HLA were more clonally expanded than others that were equally common. According to the study, 150 to 200 TCR beta chains were cytomegalovirus-associated.

A multiplex PCR was run with 60 Vbeta primers and 13 Jbeta primers. Here immunoSEQ multiplex PCR was the method, and the copy in TCRdb shows in-frame clones only, minus some. The sample holds some 170,000 clones, about 80% seen once. CDR1 and CDR2 from the germline V gene are SGHNT and YYREEE (reference sequence). V gave up 0 bases and J gave up 3 bases, with 12 bases separating them. The CDR3 extends over 15 amino acids. Remarks on this clone: Its antigen is unidentified.

Sequenced material: PBMCs. This chain connects TRBV5-4 to TRBJ1-1; a weak D match, TRBD1 (5 bases). The clonotype was recovered from a man aged 18 to 29 in good health and CMV-seropositive. The CDR3 region has the DNA TGTGCCAGCAGCTTGGCGGGACTGCACCACACTGAAGCTTTCTTT. This encodes CASSLAGLHHTEAFF.